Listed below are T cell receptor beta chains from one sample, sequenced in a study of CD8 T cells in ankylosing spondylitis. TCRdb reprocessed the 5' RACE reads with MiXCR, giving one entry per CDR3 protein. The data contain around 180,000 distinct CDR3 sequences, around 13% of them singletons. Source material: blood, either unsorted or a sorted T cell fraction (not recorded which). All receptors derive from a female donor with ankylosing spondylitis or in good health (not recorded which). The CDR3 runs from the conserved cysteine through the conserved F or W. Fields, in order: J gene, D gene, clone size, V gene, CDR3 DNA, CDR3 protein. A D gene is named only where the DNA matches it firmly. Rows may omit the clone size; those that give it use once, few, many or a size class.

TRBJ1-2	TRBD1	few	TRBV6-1	TGTGCCAGCAGTGTCGGACAGGGGCCCGGGGGCTACACCTTC	CASSVGQGPGGYTF
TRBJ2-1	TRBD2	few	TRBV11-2	TGTGCCAGCAGCACTCTAGCGGGAGGTTTTAATGAGCAGTTCTTC	CASSTLAGGFNEQFF
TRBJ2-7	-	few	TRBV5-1	TGCGCCAGCAGCCTAGGACGGGCGGATGAGCAGTACTTC	CASSLGRADEQYF
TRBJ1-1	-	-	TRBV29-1	TGCAGCGTTCTGTGGTATTACTCAAACACTGAAGCTTTCTTT	CSVLWYYSNTEAFF
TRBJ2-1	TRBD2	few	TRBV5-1	TGCGCCAGCAGCCCGGGTGGGGCTAGCGGGGGATACAATGAGCAGTTCTTC	CASSPGGASGGYNEQFF
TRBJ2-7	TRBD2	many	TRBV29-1	TGCAGCGTTTGGACTAGCGGGAGCTACGAGCAGTACTTC	CSVWTSGSYEQYF
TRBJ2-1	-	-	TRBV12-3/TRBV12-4	TGTGCCAGCCAGGATCGTCAGAAGATGAACAATGAGCAGTTCTTC	CASQDRQKMNNEQFF
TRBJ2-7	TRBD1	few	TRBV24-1	TGTGCCACCAGTGCCCGGGACAGGGGGATATACGAGCAGTACTTC	CATSARDRGIYEQYF
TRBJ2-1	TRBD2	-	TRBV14	TGTGCCAGCAGGCGGACTAGCTCCGGAGGGAATGAGCAGTTCTTC	CASRRTSSGGNEQFF
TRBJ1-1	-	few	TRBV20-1	TGCAGTGCTAGAGATCGAGGGCAAGCTTTCTTT	CSARDRGQAFF
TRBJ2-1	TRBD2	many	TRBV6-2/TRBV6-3	TGTGCCAGCTTCCCCGGGGGTCTAGCGGGCTTGGAGTTCTTC	CASFPGGLAGLEFF
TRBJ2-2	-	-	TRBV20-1	TGCAGTGCTACGTCCTGGAAGGGCACCGGGGAGCTGTTTTTT	CSATSWKGTGELFF
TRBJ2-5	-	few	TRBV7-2	TGTGCCAGCAGCTTAGGACAGGGTAGCGGGACCCAGTACTTC	CASSLGQGSGTQYF
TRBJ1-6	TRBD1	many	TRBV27	TGTGCCAGCAGTCCTTTGACAGGGTCAAATTCACCCCTCCACTTT	CASSPLTGSNSPLHF
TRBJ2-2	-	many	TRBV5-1	TGCGCCAGCAGCTCTTCCCCAGGGAGGCTCAACACCGGGGAGCTGTTTTTT	CASSSSPGRLNTGELFF
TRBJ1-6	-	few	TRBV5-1	TGCGCCAGCAGCTTGGAACAGATTAATTCACCCCTCCACTTT	CASSLEQINSPLHF
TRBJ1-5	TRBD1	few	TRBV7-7	TGTGCTGGGACAGGTTTGGGTTGTCAGCCCCAGCATTTT	CAGTGLGCQPQHF
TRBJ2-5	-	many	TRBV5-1	TGCGCCAGCAGCCCATCAGAGGGGCCCTCGCACGAGACCCAGTACTTC	CASSPSEGPSHETQYF
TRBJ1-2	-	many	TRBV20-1	TGCAGTGCTAGAGATACAGCGACCTATGGCTACACCTTC	CSARDTATYGYTF
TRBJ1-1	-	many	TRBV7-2	TGTGCCAGCAGCCCAGAAGGGAGGAGGAACACTGAAGCTTTCTTT	CASSPEGRRNTEAFF
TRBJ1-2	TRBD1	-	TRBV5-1	TGCGCCAGCAGCCCGGACAGGGGGACTAACTATGGCTACACCTTC	CASSPDRGTNYGYTF
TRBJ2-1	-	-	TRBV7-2	TGTGCCAGCAGCCCGGTGGGTACCTACAATGAGCAGTTCTTC	CASSPVGTYNEQFF
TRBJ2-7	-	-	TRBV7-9	TGTGCCAGCAGTGACTATAACGCCTACGAGCAGTACTTC	CASSDYNAYEQYF
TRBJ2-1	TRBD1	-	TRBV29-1	TGCAGCGTTGAGGTTCGAGCAGGGGGCTCCTACAATGAGCAGTTCTTC	CSVEVRAGGSYNEQFF
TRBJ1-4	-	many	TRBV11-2	TGTGCCAGCAGGGCTGATGCAGGGGCTCGGATTAATGAAAAACTGTTTTTT	CASRADAGARINEKLFF
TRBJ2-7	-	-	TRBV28	TGTGCCAGCAGTAAGGGGTGGGGCTACGAGCAGTACTTC	CASSKGWGYEQYF
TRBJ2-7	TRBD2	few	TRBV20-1	TGCAGTGCTAGGACTAGCGGGGCCTACGAGCAGTACTTC	CSARTSGAYEQYF
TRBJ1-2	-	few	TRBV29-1	TGCAGCGTCAAGTCCGGGACGATAAGGGGACGCGACACCTTC	CSVKSGTIRGRDTF
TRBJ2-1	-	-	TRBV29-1	TGCAGCGTTGGAGGGGATGAGCAGTTCTTC	CSVGGDEQFF
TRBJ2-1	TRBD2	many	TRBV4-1	TGCGCCAGCAGCCATCCGCTAGCGGGAGGGGCCAATGAGCAGTTCTTC	CASSHPLAGGANEQFF
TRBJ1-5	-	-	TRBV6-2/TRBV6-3	TGTGCCAGCAGTTACTTGGGAGGGAACAATCAGCCCCAGCATTTT	CASSYLGGNNQPQHF
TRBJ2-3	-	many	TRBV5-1	TGCGCCAGCAGTGTCACCGGCGGGCCCAGCACAGATACGCAGTATTTT	CASSVTGGPSTDTQYF
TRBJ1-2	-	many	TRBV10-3	TGTGCCATCAGAGTTGACGACAGCTATGGCTACACCTTC	CAIRVDDSYGYTF
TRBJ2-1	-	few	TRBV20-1	TGCAGTGCTAGAGATCAAGAGAGCCAAGGAGAGCAGTTCTTC	CSARDQESQGEQFF
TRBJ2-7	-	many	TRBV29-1	TGCAGCGTTGTTGAGGGTCCCTACGAGCAGTACTTC	CSVVEGPYEQYF
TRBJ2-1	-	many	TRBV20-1	TGCAGTGCATTCAAAGATCACAATGAGCAGTTCTTC	CSAFKDHNEQFF
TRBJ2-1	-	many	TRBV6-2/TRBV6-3	TGTGCCAGCAGCGATTTCCGGCGGAATGAGCAGTTCTTC	CASSDFRRNEQFF
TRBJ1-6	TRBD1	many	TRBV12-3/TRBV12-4	TGTGCCAGCAGTATCGGACAGGGGGCTTTTCATTCACCCCTCCACTTT	CASSIGQGAFHSPLHF
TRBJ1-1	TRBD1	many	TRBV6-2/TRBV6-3	TGTGCCAGCAGTTCGTGGACAGGGGACACTGAAGCTTTCTTT	CASSSWTGDTEAFF
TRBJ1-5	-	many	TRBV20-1	TGCAGTGCTAGACCGTCGGATCAGCCCCAGCATTTT	CSARPSDQPQHF
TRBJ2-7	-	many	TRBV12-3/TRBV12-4	TGTGCCAGCAGCTCCTATAAGGAGCAGTACTTC	CASSSYKEQYF
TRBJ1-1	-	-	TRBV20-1	TGCAGTGCTACCACAGGGAACACTGAAGCTTTCTTT	CSATTGNTEAFF
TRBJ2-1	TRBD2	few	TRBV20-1	TGCAGTGCTAGAAGTAGCGGGAGGAGCTACAATGAGCAGTTCTTC	CSARSSGRSYNEQFF
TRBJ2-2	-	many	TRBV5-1	TGCGCCAGCAGCTTTTCGACGAACACCGGGGAGCTGTTTTTT	CASSFSTNTGELFF
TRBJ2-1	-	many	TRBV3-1	TGTGCCAGCAGCCAGCTCGGGGAGCAGTTCTTC	CASSQLGEQFF